Below, 9 T cell receptor beta chains from the same sample are listed, as sequenced in a study of T cell changes during pregnancy in multiple sclerosis. The data were produced by immunoSEQ multiplex PCR, yet TCRdb's version contains in-frame clones alone and is incomplete. The profile covers 40,000 to 50,000 clones, with 94% appearing a single time and roughly 0.32% taken by the ten largest. The sequencing here drew on CD4+ T cells from peripheral blood mononuclear cells, taken in the third trimester of pregnancy. These receptors were obtained from a female donor with multiple sclerosis, enrolled in a pregnancy study.

This chain links TRBV29-1 with TRBJ1-1; TRBD1 might be the D (6 bases). CDR3 length: 12 residues. Germline assignment: CDR1 SQVTM and CDR2 ANQGSEA. Trimming took off 6 bases at V and 5 bases at J, with 13 bases between the two ends. Written as DNA, the CDR3 is TGCAGCGTGCTTAAGGGGGATACTGAAGCTTTCTTT. Protein product: CSVLKGDTEAFF.

CDR3 residues: CASSRRTGQETQYF. DNA for the CDR3: TGTGCCAGCTCACGAAGGACAGGCCAAGAGACCCAGTACTTC. The V and J genes are TRBV18 and TRBJ2-5; 7 bases match TRBD1. The ends lost 4 bases at V and 1 base at J; junction bases unmatched: 3. CDR1 KGHSH and CDR2 LQKENI come from the germline V gene. This CDR3 is built from 14 residues.

This clone was counted a single time. The chain combines TRBV6-6 with TRBJ2-3; TRBD1 is a possible D gene (6 bases). V was shortened by 6 bases and J by 4 bases, with 11 bases between the two germline ends. CDR3 length: 13 residues. Germline values: CDR1 MNHNY, CDR2 SVGAGI (reference sequence). CDR3 sequence reads: CASRDRNPDTQYF. Here the CDR3 DNA reads TGTGCCAGCAGGGACAGAAACCCAGATACGCAGTATTTT.

The J gene is TRBJ2-7, the V gene TRBV6-5; 9 bases align to TRBD1. In germline, CDR1 is MNHEY, CDR2 SVGAGI. Losses at the gene ends were 0 bases for V and 3 bases for J; bases not matched to a gene: 3. This CDR3 region has 15 residues. DNA of the CDR3: TGTGCCAGCAGTTACTCTTTGGACAGGGGCTACGAGCAGTACTTC. It specifies CASSYSLDRGYEQYF.

The chain recombines TRBV29-1 with TRBJ2-4; 8 nucleotides match TRBD2. The CDR3 totals 13 residues. J lost 8 bases, V lost 5 bases, and 8 bases had no gene match. Germline assignment: CDR1 SQVTM and CDR2 ANQGSEA. The CDR3 protein is CSVSGGLGDIQYF. DNA for the CDR3: TGCAGCGTTTCGGGGGGGCTAGGGGACATTCAGTACTTC.

This chain joins TRBV19 and TRBJ1-1; 8 nucleotides match TRBD1. J lost 4 bases, V lost 5 bases, and 6 bases had no gene match. CDR1 LNHDA and CDR2 SQIVND come from the germline V gene (reference sequence). The CDR3 contains 14 residues. The CDR3 here is CASSPTGAGTEAFF. The CDR3 nucleotides read TGTGCCAGTAGTCCGACAGGGGCCGGCACTGAAGCTTTCTTT.

The rearrangement joins TRBV6-1 to TRBJ1-1; D gene uncertain. V dropped 1 base and J dropped 6 bases, with 9 bases sitting between them. Germline V gives CDR1 MNHNS, CDR2 SASEGT. The CDR3 covers 13 residues. The CDR3 bases are TGTGCCAGCAGTGAAGGTTGGGCACCTGAAGCTTTCTTT. Translating it yields CASSEGWAPEAFF.

The chain has TRBV28 and TRBJ2-7, with D possibly TRBD2 on 5 matching bases. Germline V gene data show CDR1 as MDHEN and CDR2 as SYDVKM. This CDR3 comprises 11 residues. Trimming pared 6 bases from V and 3 bases from J, leaving 6 bases between. CDR3 DNA sequence: TGTGCCAGCAGGGCGGGCTACGAGCAGTACTTC. As protein: CASRAGYEQYF.

This sequence joins TRBV6-5 and TRBJ2-5; 8 bases fit TRBD2. This CDR3 spans 13 amino acids. The V gene end was trimmed by 10 bases and the J gene end by 5 bases; junction bases not matched to a gene: 9. Germline V lookup: CDR1 MNHEY, CDR2 SVGAGI. In DNA, the CDR3 is TGTGCCACGCGGCGGGGGGCCGGGGAGACCCAGTACTTC. Protein sequence: CATRRGAGETQYF.